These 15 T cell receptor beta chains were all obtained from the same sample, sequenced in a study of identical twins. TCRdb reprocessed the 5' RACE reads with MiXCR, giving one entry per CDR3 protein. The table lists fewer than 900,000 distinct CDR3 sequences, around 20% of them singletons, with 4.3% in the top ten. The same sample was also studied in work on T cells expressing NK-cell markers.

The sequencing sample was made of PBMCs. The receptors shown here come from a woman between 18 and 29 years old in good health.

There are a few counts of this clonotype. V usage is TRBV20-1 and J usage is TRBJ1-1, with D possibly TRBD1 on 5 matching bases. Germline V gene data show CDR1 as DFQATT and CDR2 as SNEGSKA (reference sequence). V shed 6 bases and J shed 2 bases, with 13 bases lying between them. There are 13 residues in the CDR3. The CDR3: CSAIEGPNTEAFF. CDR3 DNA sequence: TGCAGTGCCATAGAGGGGCCTAACACTGAAGCTTTCTTT.

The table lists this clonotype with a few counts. The CDR3 loop reads CAWSAIETDTQYF. In DNA, the CDR3 is TGTGCCTGGAGTGCCATTGAAACAGATACGCAGTATTTT. This chain joins TRBV30 and TRBJ2-3; no firm D call. Trimming left V 1 base short and J 3 bases short, with 8 bases between. The CDR3 is 13 amino acids. Per the germline V gene, CDR1 is GTSNPN and CDR2 is SVGIG (reference sequence).

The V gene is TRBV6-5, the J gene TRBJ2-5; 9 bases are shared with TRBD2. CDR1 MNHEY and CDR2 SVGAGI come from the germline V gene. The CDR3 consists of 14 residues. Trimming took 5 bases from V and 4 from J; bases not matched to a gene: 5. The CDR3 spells CASSRAGGLETQYF. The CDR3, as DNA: TGTGCCAGCAGTCGAGCGGGAGGCTTAGAGACCCAGTACTTC.

The CDR3 nucleotides are TGCAGTGCTCTCTTCTTTAAGGGGGCTCAGGAGCAGTACTTC. It is translated as CSALFFKGAQEQYF. The V gene is TRBV20-1, the J gene TRBJ2-7; 7 bases fit TRBD1. Per germline, CDR1 DFQATT and CDR2 SNEGSKA (reference sequence). The J segment lost 7 bases and the V segment lost 5 bases, leaving 14 bases of the junction unmatched. The CDR3 length is 14 residues.

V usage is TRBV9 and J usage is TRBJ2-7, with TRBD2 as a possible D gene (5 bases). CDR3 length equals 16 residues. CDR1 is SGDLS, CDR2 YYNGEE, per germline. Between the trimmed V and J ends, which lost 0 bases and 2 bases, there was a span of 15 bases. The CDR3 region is CASSVEWVASAYEQYF. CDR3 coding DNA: TGTGCCAGCAGCGTAGAATGGGTAGCGTCCGCCTACGAGCAGTACTTC.

CDR3 region: CASSAAIEQPQHF. The CDR3 bases are TGTGCCAGCAGTGCGGCGATCGAGCAGCCCCAGCATTTT. The V call is TRBV6-4, the J call TRBJ1-5, with D unresolved. CDR1 is MRHNA, CDR2 SNTAGT, per germline. V lost 4 bases to trimming and J lost 7 bases, with 11 bases between them. The CDR3 extends over 13 amino acids.

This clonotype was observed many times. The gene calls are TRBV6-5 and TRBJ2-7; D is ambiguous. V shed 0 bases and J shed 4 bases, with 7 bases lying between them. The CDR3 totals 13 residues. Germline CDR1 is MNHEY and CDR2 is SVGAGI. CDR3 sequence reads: CASSYSLTYEQYF. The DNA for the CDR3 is TGTGCCAGCAGTTACTCGCTAACGTACGAGCAGTACTTC.

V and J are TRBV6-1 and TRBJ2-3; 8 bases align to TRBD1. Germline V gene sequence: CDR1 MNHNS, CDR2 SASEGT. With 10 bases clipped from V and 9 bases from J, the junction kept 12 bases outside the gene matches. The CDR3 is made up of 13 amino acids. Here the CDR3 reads CATTSTQGATQYF. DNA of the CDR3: TGTGCCACGACCTCTACTCAGGGGGCAACGCAGTATTTT.

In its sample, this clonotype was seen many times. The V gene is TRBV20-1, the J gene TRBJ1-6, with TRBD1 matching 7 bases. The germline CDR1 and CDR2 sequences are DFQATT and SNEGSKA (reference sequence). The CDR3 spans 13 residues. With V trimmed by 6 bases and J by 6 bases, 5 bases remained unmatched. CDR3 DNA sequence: TGCAGTGCGGGTGGGACAGTTAATTCACCCCTCCACTTT. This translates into CSAGGTVNSPLHF.

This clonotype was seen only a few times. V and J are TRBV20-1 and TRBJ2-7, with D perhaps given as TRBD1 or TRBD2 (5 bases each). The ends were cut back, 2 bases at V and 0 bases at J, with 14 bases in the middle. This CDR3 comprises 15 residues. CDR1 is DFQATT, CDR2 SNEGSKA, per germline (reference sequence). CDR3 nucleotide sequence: TGCAGTGCTAGAAGTTTGGGGACGGGCTCCTACGAGCAGTACTTC. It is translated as CSARSLGTGSYEQYF.

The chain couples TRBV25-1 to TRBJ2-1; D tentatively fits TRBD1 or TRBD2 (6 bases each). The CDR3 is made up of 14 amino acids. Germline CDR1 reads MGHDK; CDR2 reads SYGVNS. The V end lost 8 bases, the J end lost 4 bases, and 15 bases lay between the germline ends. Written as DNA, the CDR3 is TGTGCCAGCGAAGGGGGGCGGTTTTACAATGAGCAGTTCTTC. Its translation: CASEGGRFYNEQFF.

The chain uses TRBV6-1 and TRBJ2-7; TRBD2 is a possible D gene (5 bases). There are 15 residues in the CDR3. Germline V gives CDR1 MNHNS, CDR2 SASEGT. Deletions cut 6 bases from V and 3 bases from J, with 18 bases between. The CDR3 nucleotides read TGTGCCAGCAGCCAATCGCTAGCAGCCCGCTACGAGCAGTACTTC. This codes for CASSQSLAARYEQYF.

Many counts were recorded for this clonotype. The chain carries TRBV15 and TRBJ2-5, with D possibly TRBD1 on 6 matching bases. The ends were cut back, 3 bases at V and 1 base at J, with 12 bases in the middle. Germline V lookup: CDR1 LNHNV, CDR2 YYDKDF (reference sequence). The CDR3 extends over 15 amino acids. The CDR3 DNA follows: TGTGCCACCAGCAGCCCTATGGACAGCCAAGAGACCCAGTACTTC. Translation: CATSSPMDSQETQYF.

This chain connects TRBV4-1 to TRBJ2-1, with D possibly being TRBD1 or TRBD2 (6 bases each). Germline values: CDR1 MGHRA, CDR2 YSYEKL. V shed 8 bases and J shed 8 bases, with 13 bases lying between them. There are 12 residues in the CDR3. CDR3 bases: TGCGCCAGCCAAGGGGGGATCGATGAGCAGTTCTTC. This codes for CASQGGIDEQFF.

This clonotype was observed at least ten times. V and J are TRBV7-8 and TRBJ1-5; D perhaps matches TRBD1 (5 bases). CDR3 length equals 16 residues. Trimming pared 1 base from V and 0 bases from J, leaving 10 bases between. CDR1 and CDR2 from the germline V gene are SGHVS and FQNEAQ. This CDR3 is CASSLEGQSSNQPQHF. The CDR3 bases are TGTGCCAGCAGCTTAGAGGGGCAGAGTAGCAATCAGCCCCAGCATTTT.